This TCR beta chain appears in the sequencing data of a study of PD-L1 blockade in urothelial cancer. In the study overall: Patients went on atezolizumab in the mid-2010s, receiving 1,200 mg intravenously every 3 weeks. Enrolled patients had been treated previously with 0 to 3 chemotherapy regimens. After treatment start, blood was analyzed at 3 weeks (second dose) and at 6 weeks.

V was pared by 3 bases and J by 2 bases, with 2 bases of the junction left unmatched. CDR3 length: 13 amino acids. In germline, CDR1 is SGHNT, CDR2 YYREEE (reference sequence). Clones were sequenced by immunoSEQ multiplex PCR, and TCRdb holds only the in-frame ones, with some missing. The sample includes tens of thousands of clones, around 79% of them seen just once. Source: PBMCs, taken around atezolizumab (anti-PD-L1) treatment. This TCR was recovered from an older man with urothelial cancer. The genes are TRBV5-4 and TRBJ2-7; 7 bases line up with TRBD1. The CDR3 protein is CASSSGQPYEQYF. CDR3 sequence (DNA): TGTGCCAGCAGCTCGGGACAGCCCTACGAGCAGTACTTC.